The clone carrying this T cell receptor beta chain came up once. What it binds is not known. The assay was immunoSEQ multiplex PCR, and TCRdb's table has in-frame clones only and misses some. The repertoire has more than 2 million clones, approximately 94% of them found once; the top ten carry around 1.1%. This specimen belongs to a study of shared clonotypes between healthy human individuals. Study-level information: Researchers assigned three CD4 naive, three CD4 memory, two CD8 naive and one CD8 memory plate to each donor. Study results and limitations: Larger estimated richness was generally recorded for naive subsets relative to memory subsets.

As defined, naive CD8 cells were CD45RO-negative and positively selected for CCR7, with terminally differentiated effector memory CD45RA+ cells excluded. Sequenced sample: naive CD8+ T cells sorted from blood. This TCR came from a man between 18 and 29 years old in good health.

Written as DNA, the CDR3 is TGCGCCAGCAGCCCCCAGGGCTTAGCCGAGCAGTACTTC. It encodes CASSPQGLAEQYF. V gene TRBV5-1 combines with J gene TRBJ2-7; D is perhaps TRBD1 (5 bases). Germline CDR1 and CDR2: SGHRS and YFSETQ. The CDR3 loop spans 13 amino acids. V was cut by 4 bases and J by 6 bases, with 14 bases left in between.